This T cell receptor beta chain was sequenced during a study of cytomegalovirus exposure and HLA in healthy donors. Concerning this clone: Antigen: not known.

The study, taken as a whole, reports: The authors considered a cluster of highly shared sequence variants likely to be a sequencing artifact. Data from an earlier analysis indicated that most TCR beta V segments were productive either about 90% or about 30% of the time. There were a few CMV-associated chains whose specificity for CMV antigens was confirmed in vitro. Rare TCR sequences predominated, though certain public TCRs were found in many donors.

Trimming stripped 4 bases from V and 5 bases from J, with 9 bases between. The CDR3 length is 12 residues. Germline CDR1 SQVTM, CDR2 ANQGSEA. Both 60 Vbeta primers and 13 Jbeta primers went into the PCR. The protocol was immunoSEQ multiplex PCR, while the TCRdb copy is restricted to in-frame clones and leaves out a portion. This table has fewer than 140,000 clones, roughly 80% appearing once. The rearrangement uses TRBV29-1 and TRBJ2-1, with D uncertain. The TCR was taken from a man aged 35 to 55 in good health and CMV-seronegative. Sequencing was carried out using PBMCs. CDR3 nucleotide sequence: TGCAGCGTTGGACAAGGTGACAATGAGCAGTTCTTC. As protein: CSVGQGDNEQFF.